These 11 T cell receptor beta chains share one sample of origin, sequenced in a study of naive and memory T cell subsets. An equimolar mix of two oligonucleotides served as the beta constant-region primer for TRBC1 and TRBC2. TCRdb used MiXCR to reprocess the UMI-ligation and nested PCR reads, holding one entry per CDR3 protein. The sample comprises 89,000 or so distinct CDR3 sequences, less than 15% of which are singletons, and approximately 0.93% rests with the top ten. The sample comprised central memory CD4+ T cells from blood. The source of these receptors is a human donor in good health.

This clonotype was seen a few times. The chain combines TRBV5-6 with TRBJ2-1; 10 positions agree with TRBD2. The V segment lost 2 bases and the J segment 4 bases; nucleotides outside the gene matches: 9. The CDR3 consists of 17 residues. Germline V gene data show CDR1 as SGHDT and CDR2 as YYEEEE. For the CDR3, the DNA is TGTGCCAGCAGCTTTAAACTAGCGGGATTAAAATACAATGAGCAGTTCTTC. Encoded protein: CASSFKLAGLKYNEQFF.

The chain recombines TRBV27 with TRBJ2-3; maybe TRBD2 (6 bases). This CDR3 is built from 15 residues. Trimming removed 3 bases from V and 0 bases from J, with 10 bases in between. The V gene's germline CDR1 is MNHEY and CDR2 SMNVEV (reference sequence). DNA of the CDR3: TGTGCCAGCAGTTTTAGCGGAAAAAGCACAGATACGCAGTATTTT. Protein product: CASSFSGKSTDTQYF.

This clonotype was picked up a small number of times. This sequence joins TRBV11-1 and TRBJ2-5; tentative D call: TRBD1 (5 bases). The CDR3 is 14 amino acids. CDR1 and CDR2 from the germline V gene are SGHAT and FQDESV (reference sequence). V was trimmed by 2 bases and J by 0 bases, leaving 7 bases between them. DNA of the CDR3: TGTGCCAGCAGCTTACAGGGCTACCAAGAGACCCAGTACTTC. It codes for CASSLQGYQETQYF.

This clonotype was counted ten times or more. This CDR3 reads CASSPPRTELTDTQYF. In nucleotides, the CDR3 is TGTGCCAGCTCACCACCGCGGACGGAGCTCACAGATACGCAGTATTTT. The chain couples TRBV18 to TRBJ2-3; the D is unclear. The germline V gene encodes CDR1 KGHSH and CDR2 LQKENI. V lost 0 bases to trimming and J lost 2 bases, with 12 bases between them. The length of the CDR3 is 16 residues.

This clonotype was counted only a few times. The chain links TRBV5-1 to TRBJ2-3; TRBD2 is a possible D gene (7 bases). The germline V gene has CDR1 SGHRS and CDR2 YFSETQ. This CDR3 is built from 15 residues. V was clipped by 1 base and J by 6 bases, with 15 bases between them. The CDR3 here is CASSLKGGYVDTQYF. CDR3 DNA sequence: TGCGCCAGCAGCTTGAAGGGGGGGTATGTGGATACGCAGTATTTT.

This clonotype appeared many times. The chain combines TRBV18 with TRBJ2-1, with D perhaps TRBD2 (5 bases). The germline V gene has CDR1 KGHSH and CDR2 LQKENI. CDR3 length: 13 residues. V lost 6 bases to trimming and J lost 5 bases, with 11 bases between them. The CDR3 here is CASSRPTNNEQFF. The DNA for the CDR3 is TGTGCCAGCTCGCGACCGACTAACAATGAGCAGTTCTTC.

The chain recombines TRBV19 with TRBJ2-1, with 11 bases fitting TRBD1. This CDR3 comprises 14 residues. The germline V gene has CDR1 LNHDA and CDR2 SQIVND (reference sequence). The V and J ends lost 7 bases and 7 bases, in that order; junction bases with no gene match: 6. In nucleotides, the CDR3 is TGTGCCAGTAAGGGGACAGGGGGGGGGAATGAGCAGTTCTTC. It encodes CASKGTGGGNEQFF.

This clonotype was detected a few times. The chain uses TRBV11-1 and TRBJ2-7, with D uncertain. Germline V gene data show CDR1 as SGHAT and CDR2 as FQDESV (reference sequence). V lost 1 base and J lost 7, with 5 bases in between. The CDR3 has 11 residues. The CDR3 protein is CASSLVAEQYF. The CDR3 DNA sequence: TGTGCCAGCAGCTTAGTAGCAGAGCAGTACTTC.

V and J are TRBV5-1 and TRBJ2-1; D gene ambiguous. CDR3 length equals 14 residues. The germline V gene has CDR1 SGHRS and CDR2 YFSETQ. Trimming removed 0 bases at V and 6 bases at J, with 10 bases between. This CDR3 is CASSLGGSVNEQFF. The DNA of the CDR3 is TGCGCCAGCAGCTTGGGGGGATCAGTCAATGAGCAGTTCTTC.

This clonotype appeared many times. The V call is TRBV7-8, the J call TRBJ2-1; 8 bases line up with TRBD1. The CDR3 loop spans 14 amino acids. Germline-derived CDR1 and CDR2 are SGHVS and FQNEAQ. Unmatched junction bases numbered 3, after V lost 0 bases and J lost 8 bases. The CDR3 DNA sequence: TGTGCCAGCAGCTTAGCAAACAGGGGGGATGAGCAGTTCTTC. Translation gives CASSLANRGDEQFF.

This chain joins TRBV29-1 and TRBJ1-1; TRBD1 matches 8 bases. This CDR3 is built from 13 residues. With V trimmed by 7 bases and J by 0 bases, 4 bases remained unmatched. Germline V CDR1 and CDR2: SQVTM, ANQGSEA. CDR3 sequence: CSAPGQVNTEAFF. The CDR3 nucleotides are TGCAGCGCTCCGGGACAGGTGAACACTGAAGCTTTCTTT.